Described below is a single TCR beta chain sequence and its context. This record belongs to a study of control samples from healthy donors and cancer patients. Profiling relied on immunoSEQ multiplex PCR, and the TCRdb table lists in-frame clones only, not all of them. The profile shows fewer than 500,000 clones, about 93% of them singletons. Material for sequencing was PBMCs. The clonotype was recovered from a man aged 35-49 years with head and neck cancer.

The CDR3 reads CASSPIAGLATDTQYF. The DNA for the CDR3 is TGTGCCAGCAGCCCCATTGCGGGCCTAGCCACAGATACGCAGTATTTT. This chain connects TRBV7-9 to TRBJ2-3, with TRBD2 as a possible D gene (5 bases). Between the trimmed V and J ends, which lost 5 bases and 2 bases, there was a span of 17 bases. CDR1 is SEHNR, CDR2 FQNEAQ, per germline (reference sequence). The length of the CDR3 is 16 residues.